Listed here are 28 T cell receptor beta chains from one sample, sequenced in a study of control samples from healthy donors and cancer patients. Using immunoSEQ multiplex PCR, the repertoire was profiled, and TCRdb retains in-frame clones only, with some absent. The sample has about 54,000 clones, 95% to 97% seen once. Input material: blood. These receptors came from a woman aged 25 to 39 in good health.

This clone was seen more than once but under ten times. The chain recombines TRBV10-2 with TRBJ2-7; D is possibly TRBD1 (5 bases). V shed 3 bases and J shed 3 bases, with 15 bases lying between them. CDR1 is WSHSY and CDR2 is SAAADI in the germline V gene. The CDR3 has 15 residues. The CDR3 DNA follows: TGCGCCAGCAGTGACCCTACTTTGGGGCTCTACGAGCAGTACTTC. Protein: CASSDPTLGLYEQYF.

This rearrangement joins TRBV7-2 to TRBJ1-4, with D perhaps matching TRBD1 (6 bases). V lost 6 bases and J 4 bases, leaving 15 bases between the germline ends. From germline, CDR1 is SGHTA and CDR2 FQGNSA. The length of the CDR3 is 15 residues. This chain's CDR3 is CASRPGTTINEKLFF. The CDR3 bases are TGTGCCAGCAGACCCGGGACAACTATTAATGAAAAACTGTTTTTT.

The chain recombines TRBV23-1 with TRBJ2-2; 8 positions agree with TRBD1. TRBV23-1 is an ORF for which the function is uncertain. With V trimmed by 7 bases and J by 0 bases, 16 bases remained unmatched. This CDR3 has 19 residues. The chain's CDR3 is CASTWDRSPTSSNTGELFF. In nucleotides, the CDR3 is TGCGCCAGCACGTGGGACAGGTCCCCCACTAGCTCGAACACCGGGGAGCTGTTTTTT.

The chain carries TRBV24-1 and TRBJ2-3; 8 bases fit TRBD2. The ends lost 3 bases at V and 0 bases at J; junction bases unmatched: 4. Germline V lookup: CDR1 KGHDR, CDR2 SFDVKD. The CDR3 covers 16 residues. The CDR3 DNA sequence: TGTGCCACCAGTGATCCTAGCGGGCCTAGCACAGATACGCAGTATTTT. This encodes CATSDPSGPSTDTQYF.

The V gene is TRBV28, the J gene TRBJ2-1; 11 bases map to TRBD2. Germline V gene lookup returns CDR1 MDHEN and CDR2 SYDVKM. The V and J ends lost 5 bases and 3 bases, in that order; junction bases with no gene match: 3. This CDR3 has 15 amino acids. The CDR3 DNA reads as TGTGCCAGCAGTATCGGGACTAGCGGCTACAATGAGCAGTTCTTC. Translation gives CASSIGTSGYNEQFF.

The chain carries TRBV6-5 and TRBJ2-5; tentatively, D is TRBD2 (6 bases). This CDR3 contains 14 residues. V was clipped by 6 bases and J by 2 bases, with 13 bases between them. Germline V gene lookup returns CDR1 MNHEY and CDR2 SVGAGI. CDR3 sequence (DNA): TGTGCCAGCAGCCCGATGGGGGGTCAAGAGACCCAGTACTTC. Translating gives CASSPMGGQETQYF.

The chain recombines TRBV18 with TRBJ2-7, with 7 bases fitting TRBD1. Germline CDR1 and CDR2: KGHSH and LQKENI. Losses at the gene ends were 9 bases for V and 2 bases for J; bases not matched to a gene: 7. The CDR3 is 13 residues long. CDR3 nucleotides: TGTGCCAGTTCCGGGACAGTGGCCTACGAGCAGTACTTC. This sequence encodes CASSGTVAYEQYF. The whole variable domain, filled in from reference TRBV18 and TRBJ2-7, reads NAGVMQNPRHLVRRRGQEARLRCSPMKGHSHVYWYRQLPEEGLKFMVYLQKENIIDESGMPKERFSAEFPKEGPSILRIQQVVRGDSAAYFCASSGTVAYEQYFGPGTRLTVT.

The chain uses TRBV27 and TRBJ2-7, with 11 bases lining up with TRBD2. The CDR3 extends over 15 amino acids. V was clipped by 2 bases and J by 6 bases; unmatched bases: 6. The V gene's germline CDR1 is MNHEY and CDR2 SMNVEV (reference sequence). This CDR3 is CASSLRTSGRFEQYF. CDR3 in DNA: TGTGCCAGCAGTTTAAGAACTAGCGGGAGATTCGAGCAGTACTTC.

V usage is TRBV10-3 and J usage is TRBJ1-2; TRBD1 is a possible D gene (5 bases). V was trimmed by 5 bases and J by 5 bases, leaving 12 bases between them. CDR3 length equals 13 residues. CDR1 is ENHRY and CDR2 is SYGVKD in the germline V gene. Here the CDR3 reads CAISKTEQYGYTF. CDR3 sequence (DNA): TGTGCCATCAGTAAGACAGAGCAATATGGCTACACCTTC.

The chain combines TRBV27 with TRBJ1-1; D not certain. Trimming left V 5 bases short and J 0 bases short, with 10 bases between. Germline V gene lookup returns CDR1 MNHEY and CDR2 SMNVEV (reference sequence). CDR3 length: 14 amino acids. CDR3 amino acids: CASSLHPMNTEAFF. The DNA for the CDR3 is TGTGCCAGCAGTCTCCATCCAATGAACACTGAAGCTTTCTTT.

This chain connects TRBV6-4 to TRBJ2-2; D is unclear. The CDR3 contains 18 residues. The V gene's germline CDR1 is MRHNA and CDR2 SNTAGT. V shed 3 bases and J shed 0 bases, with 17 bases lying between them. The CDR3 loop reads CASSERLEVRTNTGELFF. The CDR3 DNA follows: TGTGCCAGCAGTGAGCGGCTAGAGGTTAGAACGAACACCGGGGAGCTGTTTTTT.

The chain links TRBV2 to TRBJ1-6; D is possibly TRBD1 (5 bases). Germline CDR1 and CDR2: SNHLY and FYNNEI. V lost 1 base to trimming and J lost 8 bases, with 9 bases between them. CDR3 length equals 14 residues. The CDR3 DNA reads TGTGCCAGCAGTGAAGGGGGGGGTTATTCACCCCTCCACTTT. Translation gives CASSEGGGYSPLHF.

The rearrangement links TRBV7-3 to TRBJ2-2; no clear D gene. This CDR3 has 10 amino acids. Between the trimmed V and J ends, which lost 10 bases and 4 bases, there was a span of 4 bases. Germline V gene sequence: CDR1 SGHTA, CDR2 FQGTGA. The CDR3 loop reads CAICTGELFF. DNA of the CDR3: TGTGCCATATGCACCGGGGAGCTGTTTTTT.

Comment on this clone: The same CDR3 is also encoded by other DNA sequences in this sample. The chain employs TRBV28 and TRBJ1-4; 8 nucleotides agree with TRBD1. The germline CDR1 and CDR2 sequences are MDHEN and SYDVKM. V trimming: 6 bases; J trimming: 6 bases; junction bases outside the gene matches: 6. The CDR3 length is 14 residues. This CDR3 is CASSPGQGYEKLFF. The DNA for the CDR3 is TGTGCCAGCAGCCCCGGACAGGGTTATGAAAAACTGTTTTTT.

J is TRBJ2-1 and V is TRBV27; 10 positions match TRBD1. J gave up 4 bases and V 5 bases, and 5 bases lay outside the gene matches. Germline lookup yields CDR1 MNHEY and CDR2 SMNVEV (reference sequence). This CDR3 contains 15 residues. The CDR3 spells CASSADRGAYNEQFF. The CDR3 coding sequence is TGTGCCAGCAGTGCGGACAGGGGGGCTTACAATGAGCAGTTCTTC.

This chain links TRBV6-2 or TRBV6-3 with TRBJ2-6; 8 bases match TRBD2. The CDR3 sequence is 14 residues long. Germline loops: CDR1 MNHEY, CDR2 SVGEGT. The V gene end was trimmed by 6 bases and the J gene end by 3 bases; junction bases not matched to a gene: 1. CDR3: CASSGGGGANVLTF. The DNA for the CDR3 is TGTGCCAGCAGCGGGGGGGGTGGGGCCAACGTCCTGACTTTC.

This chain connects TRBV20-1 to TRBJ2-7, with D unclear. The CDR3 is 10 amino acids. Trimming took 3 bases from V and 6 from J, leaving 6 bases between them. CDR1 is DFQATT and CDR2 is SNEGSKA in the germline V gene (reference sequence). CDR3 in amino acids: CSARWGEQYF. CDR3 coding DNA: TGCAGTGCTAGGTGGGGCGAGCAGTACTTC.

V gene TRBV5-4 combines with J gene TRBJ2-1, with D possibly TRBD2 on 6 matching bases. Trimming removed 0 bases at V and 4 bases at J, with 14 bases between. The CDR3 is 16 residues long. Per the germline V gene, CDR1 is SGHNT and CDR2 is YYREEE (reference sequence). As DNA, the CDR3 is TGTGCCAGCAGCTTGGCACCGGGAGAGCGGTACAATGAGCAGTTCTTC. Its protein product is CASSLAPGERYNEQFF.

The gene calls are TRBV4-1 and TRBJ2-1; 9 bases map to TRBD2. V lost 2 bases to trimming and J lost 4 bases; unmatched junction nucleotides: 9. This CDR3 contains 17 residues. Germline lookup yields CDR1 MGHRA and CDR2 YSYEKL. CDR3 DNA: TGCGCCAGCAGCCAAATAGGACTAGCGATAAGTTACAATGAGCAGTTCTTC. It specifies CASSQIGLAISYNEQFF.

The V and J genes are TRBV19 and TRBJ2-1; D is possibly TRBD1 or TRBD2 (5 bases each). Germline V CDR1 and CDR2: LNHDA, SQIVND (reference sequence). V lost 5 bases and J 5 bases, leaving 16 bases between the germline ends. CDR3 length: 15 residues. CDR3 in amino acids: CASSSWEEGHNEQFF. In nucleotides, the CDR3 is TGTGCCAGTAGTTCCTGGGAAGAGGGGCACAATGAGCAGTTCTTC.

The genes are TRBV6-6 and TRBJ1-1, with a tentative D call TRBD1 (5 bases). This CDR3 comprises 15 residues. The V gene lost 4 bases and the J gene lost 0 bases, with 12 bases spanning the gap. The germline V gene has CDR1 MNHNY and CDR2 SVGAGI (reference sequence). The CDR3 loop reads CASSFRQGMNTEAFF. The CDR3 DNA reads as TGTGCCAGCAGTTTTCGCCAGGGAATGAACACTGAAGCTTTCTTT.

The CDR3 here is CASRDRVSYTEAFF. The CDR3 DNA follows: TGTGCCAGCAGGGACAGGGTTAGCTACACTGAAGCTTTCTTT. The chain combines TRBV6-5 with TRBJ1-1, with 8 bases fitting TRBD1. There are 14 residues in the CDR3. The V segment lost 6 bases and the J segment 3 bases; nucleotides outside the gene matches: 6. Germline lookup yields CDR1 MNHEY and CDR2 SVGAGI.

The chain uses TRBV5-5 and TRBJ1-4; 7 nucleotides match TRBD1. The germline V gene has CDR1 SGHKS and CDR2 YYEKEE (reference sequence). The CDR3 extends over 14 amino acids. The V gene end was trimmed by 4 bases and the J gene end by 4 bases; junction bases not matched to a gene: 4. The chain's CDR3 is CASSVWDSNEKLFF. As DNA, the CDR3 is TGTGCCAGCAGCGTGTGGGACAGTAATGAAAAACTGTTTTTT.

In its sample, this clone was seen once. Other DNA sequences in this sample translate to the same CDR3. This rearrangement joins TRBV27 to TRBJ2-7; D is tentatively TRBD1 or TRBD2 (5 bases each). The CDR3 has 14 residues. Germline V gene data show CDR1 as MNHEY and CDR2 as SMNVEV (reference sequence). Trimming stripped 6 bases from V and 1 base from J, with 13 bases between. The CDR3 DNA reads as TGTGCCAGCAGCCCTCGGGGCTCATCCTACGAGCAGTACTTC. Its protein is CASSPRGSSYEQYF.

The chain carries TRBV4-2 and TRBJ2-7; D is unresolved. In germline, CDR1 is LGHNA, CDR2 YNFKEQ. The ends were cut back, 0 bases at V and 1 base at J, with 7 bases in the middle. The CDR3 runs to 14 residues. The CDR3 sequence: CASSQDNLSYEQYF. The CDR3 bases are TGTGCCAGCAGCCAAGATAACTTGTCCTACGAGCAGTACTTC.

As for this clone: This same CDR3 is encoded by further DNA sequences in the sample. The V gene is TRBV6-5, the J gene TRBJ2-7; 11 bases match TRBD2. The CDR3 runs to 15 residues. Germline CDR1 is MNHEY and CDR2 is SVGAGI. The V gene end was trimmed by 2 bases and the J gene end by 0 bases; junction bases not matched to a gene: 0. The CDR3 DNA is TGTGCCAGCAGTTACACTAGCGGGAGCTCCTACGAGCAGTACTTC. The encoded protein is CASSYTSGSSYEQYF.

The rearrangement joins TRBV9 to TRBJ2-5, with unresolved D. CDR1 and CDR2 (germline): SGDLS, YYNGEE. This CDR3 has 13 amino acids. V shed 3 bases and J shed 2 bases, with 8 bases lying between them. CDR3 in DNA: TGTGCCAGCAGCGCGCCCTCACAAGAGACCCAGTACTTC. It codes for CASSAPSQETQYF.

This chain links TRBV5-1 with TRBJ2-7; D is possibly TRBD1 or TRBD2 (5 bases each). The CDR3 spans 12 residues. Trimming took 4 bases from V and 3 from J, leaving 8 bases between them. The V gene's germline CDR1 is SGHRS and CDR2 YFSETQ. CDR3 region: CASSGGYYEQYF. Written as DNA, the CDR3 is TGCGCCAGCAGCGGGGGATACTACGAGCAGTACTTC. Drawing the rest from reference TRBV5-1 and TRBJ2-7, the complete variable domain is KAGVTQTPRYLIKTRGQQVTLSCSPISGHRSVSWYQQTPGQGLQFLFEYFSETQRNKGNFPGRFSGRQFSNSRSEMNVSTLELGDSALYLCASSGGYYEQYFGPGTRLTVT.